The next 14 T cell receptor beta chains were all read from a single sample in a study of long-term antiretroviral therapy in people with HIV. Samples were assayed with immunoSEQ v3.0 at survey level. Sequencing used immunoSEQ multiplex PCR; TCRdb keeps in-frame clones, though not all of them. The sample has tens of thousands of clones, approximately 86% seen once; the top ten hold about a sixth. The source material was unsorted PBMCs, sampled 1.2 years after starting antiretroviral therapy. The receptors stem from a man between 45 and 60 years old with HIV.

The chain employs TRBV2 and TRBJ2-2; D may be TRBD1 (6 bases). The CDR3 totals 16 residues. In germline, CDR1 is SNHLY, CDR2 FYNNEI. Trimming stripped 6 bases from V and 2 bases from J, with 16 bases between. The CDR3 DNA reads TGTGCCAGCAGCTCGCTCCCGGGACAAAACACCGGGGAGCTGTTTTTT. Its translation: CASSSLPGQNTGELFF. The whole variable domain, filled in from reference TRBV2 and TRBJ2-2, reads EPEVTQTPSHQVTQMGQEVILRCVPISNHLYFYWYRQILGQKVEFLVSFYNNEISEKSEIFDDQFSVERPDGSNFTLKIRSTKLEDSAMYFCASSSLPGQNTGELFFGEGSRLTVL.

V gene TRBV28 combines with J gene TRBJ1-1; D not certain. Germline assignment: CDR1 MDHEN and CDR2 SYDVKM. The CDR3 extends over 12 amino acids. Trimming left V 3 bases short and J 7 bases short, with 9 bases between. CDR3 nucleotides: TGTGCCAGCAGTTTGCGCGCTTTTGAAGCTTTCTTT. This translates into CASSLRAFEAFF.

This chain joins TRBV19 and TRBJ2-7; maybe TRBD1 (6 bases). The V and J ends lost 10 bases and 2 bases respectively, with 15 bases between them. The V gene's germline CDR1 is LNHDA and CDR2 SQIVND (reference sequence). The CDR3 covers 13 residues. The CDR3 loop is CATQGPNAYEQYF. CDR3 coding DNA: TGTGCCACCCAGGGGCCGAACGCCTACGAGCAGTACTTC.

This rearrangement joins TRBV28 to TRBJ2-7; 7 bases are shared with TRBD2. The CDR3 has 14 amino acids. The ends lost 8 bases at V and 2 bases at J; junction bases unmatched: 9. Germline values: CDR1 MDHEN, CDR2 SYDVKM. The CDR3 DNA is TGTGCCAGCTGTCCGCAGGGAGGGCCCTACGAGCAGTACTTC. Encoded protein: CASCPQGGPYEQYF.

By its share, this clone is large. The chain links TRBV19 to TRBJ2-7; D possibly uses TRBD1 or TRBD2 (5 bases each). CDR1 is LNHDA and CDR2 is SQIVND in the germline V gene (reference sequence). This CDR3 region has 16 residues. Trimming cost V 6 bases and J 0 bases, with 18 bases left between them. CDR3 bases: TGTGCCAGTAGGCCCGCCGGACGGGGCAGCTCCTACGAGCAGTACTTC. Translating gives CASRPAGRGSSYEQYF.

The V and J genes are TRBV18 and TRBJ2-1, with unresolved D. V was trimmed by 1 base and J by 10 bases, leaving 11 bases between them. Looked up from germline, CDR1 is KGHSH and CDR2 is LQKENI. The CDR3 has 13 amino acids. CDR3 nucleotide sequence: TGTGCCAGCTCACCACTCAAAGTAGGAGAGCAGTTCTTC. Protein: CASSPLKVGEQFF. The full variable domain, completed using reference TRBV18 and TRBJ2-1, is NAGVMQNPRHLVRRRGQEARLRCSPMKGHSHVYWYRQLPEEGLKFMVYLQKENIIDESGMPKERFSAEFPKEGPSILRIQQVVRGDSAAYFCASSPLKVGEQFFGPGTRLTVL.

The genes are TRBV28 and TRBJ2-7; possible D gene TRBD2, 5 bases. CDR3 length equals 16 residues. In germline, CDR1 is MDHEN, CDR2 SYDVKM. V gave up 5 bases and J gave up 3 bases, with 20 bases separating them. CDR3 sequence reads: CASSKNSRGTNYEQYF. The CDR3 DNA is TGTGCCAGCAGTAAAAATAGTCGGGGAACTAACTACGAGCAGTACTTC.

The J gene is TRBJ1-3, the V gene TRBV6-5; TRBD1 matches at 9 bases. Per the germline V gene, CDR1 is MNHEY and CDR2 is SVGAGI. The CDR3 extends over 15 amino acids. Germline trimming cut 7 bases from V and 4 bases from J; bases unmatched to any gene: 8. The CDR3 sequence is CASTVDRGGGNTIYF. The CDR3, as DNA: TGTGCCAGCACCGTGGACAGGGGAGGAGGAAACACCATATATTTT.

The J gene is TRBJ2-3, the V gene TRBV10-1, with D maybe TRBD1 (6 bases). V shed 2 bases and J shed 1 base, with 13 bases lying between them. The germline gives CDR1 WNHNN, CDR2 SYGVQD (reference sequence). The CDR3 runs to 16 residues. The CDR3 DNA reads TGCGCCAGCAGTGAGACCCGAAGACAGGGCACAGATACGCAGTATTTT. It codes for CASSETRRQGTDTQYF.

This clone was found once. The CDR3 DNA reads TGCGCCAGCAGCCAAGATGGGTGGGACAGCTCCTACGAGCAGTACTTC. This codes for CASSQDGWDSSYEQYF. V usage is TRBV4-3 and J usage is TRBJ2-7, with 7 bases identical to TRBD1. This CDR3 region has 16 residues. V lost 0 bases, J lost 0 bases, and 5 bases stayed unmatched. In germline, CDR1 is LGHNA, CDR2 YSLEER.

V is TRBV7-3 and J is TRBJ2-1; a weak D match, TRBD1 (6 bases). Germline CDR1 reads SGHTA; CDR2 reads FQGTGA. V was clipped by 5 bases and J by 12 bases, with 14 bases between them. This CDR3 contains 12 residues. The CDR3 region is CASSPGGQMQFF. As DNA, the CDR3 is TGTGCCAGCAGCCCGGGTGGACAGATGCAGTTCTTC.

CDR3 bases: TGTGCCAGCAGCCCGGACAGGGGAACAGATACGCAGTATTTT. Translation: CASSPDRGTDTQYF. The chain combines TRBV7-8 with TRBJ2-3, with TRBD1 identical over 9 bases. V lost 5 bases, J lost 3 bases, and 3 bases stayed unmatched. The CDR3 sequence is 14 residues long. The germline V gene encodes CDR1 SGHVS and CDR2 FQNEAQ.

This chain uses TRBV7-9 with TRBJ1-6; D is uncertain. The CDR3 covers 15 residues. Germline V gene lookup returns CDR1 SEHNR and CDR2 FQNEAQ (reference sequence). V was pared by 0 bases and J by 6 bases, with 9 bases between. The CDR3 DNA is TGTGCCAGCAGCTTAGCGGGCGTATTTAATTCACCCCTCCACTTT. Its translation: CASSLAGVFNSPLHF.

This clone has a single count. This sequence joins TRBV9 and TRBJ2-1; D assignment may be TRBD1 or TRBD2 (5 bases each). This CDR3 has 14 residues. V was cut by 0 bases and J by 10 bases, with 14 bases left in between. Germline CDR1 reads SGDLS; CDR2 reads YYNGEE. For the CDR3, the DNA is TGTGCCAGCAGCGTAGGAGGGGCAGGGTGGGAGCAGTTCTTC. Encoded protein: CASSVGGAGWEQFF.